A selection of T cell receptor beta chains follows, all from one sample in a study of cytomegalovirus exposure and HLA in healthy donors. The method was immunoSEQ multiplex PCR; TCRdb's version includes in-frame clones alone and lacks a portion of them. This sample's table has under 200,000 clones. The sample was PBMCs. The receptors were sampled from a man between 25 and 39 years old in good health and CMV-seronegative. Both conserved end residues are part of each CDR3.

V gene: TRBV10-3; J gene: TRBJ1-3; CDR3 protein: CAISEVTGAGNTIYF
V gene: TRBV27; J gene: TRBJ2-7; CDR3 protein: CASSSGTSFFEQYF
V gene: TRBV5-8; J gene: TRBJ1-5; CDR3 protein: CASSAHRGGSNQPQHF
V gene: TRBV9; J gene: TRBJ1-4; CDR3 protein: CASSDRGGGEKLFF
V gene: TRBV10-3; J gene: TRBJ1-2; CDR3 protein: CAISETGFSYGYTF
V gene: TRBV5-8; J gene: TRBJ2-5; CDR3 protein: CASSPGQGGVETQYF
V gene: TRBV27; J gene: TRBJ1-1; CDR3 protein: CASSLGPGLSEAFF
V gene: TRBV5-4; J gene: TRBJ2-2; CDR3 protein: CASSQTGGGWTGELFF
V gene: TRBV10-2; J gene: TRBJ1-2; CDR3 protein: CASNPDSNYGYTF
V gene: TRBV7-9; J gene: TRBJ1-1; CDR3 protein: CASSSQGVSTEAFF
V gene: TRBV27; J gene: TRBJ1-5; CDR3 protein: CASSLGRAQPQHF
V gene: TRBV29-1; J gene: TRBJ1-5; CDR3 protein: CSVVSGSSNQPQHF
V gene: TRBV27; J gene: TRBJ1-2; CDR3 protein: CASSLRTDYGYTF
V gene: TRBV4-1; J gene: TRBJ2-5; CDR3 protein: CASSQDPGTGGEKTQYF
V gene: TRBV28; J gene: TRBJ1-1; CDR3 protein: CASSPGGQAGEAFF
V gene: TRBV19; J gene: TRBJ2-3; CDR3 protein: CASALQSTDTQYF
V gene: TRBV7-2; J gene: TRBJ1-1; CDR3 protein: CASSPEGRAFF
V gene: TRBV27; J gene: TRBJ2-1; CDR3 protein: CASSFLAGAHEQFF
V gene: TRBV28; J gene: TRBJ2-5; CDR3 protein: CASSPNSTPGARYF
V gene: TRBV14; J gene: TRBJ2-7; CDR3 protein: CASSQELYSYEQYF
V gene: TRBV7-6; J gene: TRBJ1-2; CDR3 protein: CASSLVPQTSNYGYTF
V gene: TRBV4-2; J gene: TRBJ2-7; CDR3 protein: CASSHDASGRAHEQYF
V gene: TRBV27; J gene: TRBJ2-7; CDR3 protein: CASSRDSPHEQYF
V gene: TRBV11-3; J gene: TRBJ2-7; CDR3 protein: CASSLGVQGAYEQYF
V gene: TRBV10-3; J gene: TRBJ2-1; CDR3 protein: CAIRDLTSGSENEQFF
V gene: TRBV7-9; J gene: TRBJ1-1; CDR3 protein: CASSPSGVRIAEAFF
V gene: TRBV28; J gene: TRBJ2-7; CDR3 protein: CASSQTSGPDYEQYF
V gene: TRBV27; J gene: TRBJ1-2; CDR3 protein: CASHKNTGGYGYTF
V gene: TRBV16; J gene: TRBJ2-4; CDR3 protein: CASSPGGDIAKNIQYF
V gene: TRBV28; J gene: TRBJ1-4; CDR3 protein: CASNHNEKLLF
V gene: TRBV18; J gene: TRBJ2-5; CDR3 protein: CASSPNRQETQYF
V gene: TRBV4-1; J gene: TRBJ1-5; CDR3 protein: CASSQGGGGGGQPQHF
V gene: TRBV5-6; J gene: TRBJ2-5; CDR3 protein: CASSLTGIQETQYF
V gene: TRBV7-9; J gene: TRBJ2-1; CDR3 protein: CASRPPRAEGYNEQFF
V gene: TRBV2; J gene: TRBJ2-3; CDR3 protein: CASSGGTSGGDTQYF
V gene: TRBV15; J gene: TRBJ1-5; CDR3 protein: CATSRDRQPQHF
V gene: TRBV30; J gene: TRBJ2-5; CDR3 protein: CAWDRGDQETQYF
V gene: TRBV5-1; J gene: TRBJ2-1; CDR3 protein: CASSLGLAAYNEQFF
V gene: TRBV2; J gene: TRBJ1-6; CDR3 protein: CASKRAGSPLHF
V gene: TRBV7-9; J gene: TRBJ1-1; CDR3 protein: CASSPEQGSHSEAFF
V gene: TRBV7-2; J gene: TRBJ2-7; CDR3 protein: CASSLGQGYYEQYF
V gene: TRBV30; J gene: TRBJ1-5; CDR3 protein: CAWSTINSNQPQHF
V gene: TRBV28; J gene: TRBJ2-7; CDR3 protein: CASSPGQGYEQYF
V gene: TRBV29-1; J gene: TRBJ2-5; CDR3 protein: CSVCQTPQETQYF
V gene: TRBV28; J gene: TRBJ2-1; CDR3 protein: CASRTSGRADEQFF
V gene: TRBV2; J gene: TRBJ1-2; CDR3 protein: CASSASGSMGGYTF
V gene: TRBV5-4; J gene: TRBJ1-2; CDR3 protein: CASSQDRGHLFYGYTF
V gene: TRBV7-2; J gene: TRBJ2-2; CDR3 protein: CVSSWQGGHTGELFF
V gene: TRBV28; J gene: TRBJ2-4; CDR3 protein: CASSPPGGLAKNIQYF
V gene: TRBV29-1; J gene: TRBJ2-2; CDR3 protein: CSVPRTGNTGELFF
V gene: TRBV30; J gene: NA; CDR3 protein: CAGARQGASEQYF